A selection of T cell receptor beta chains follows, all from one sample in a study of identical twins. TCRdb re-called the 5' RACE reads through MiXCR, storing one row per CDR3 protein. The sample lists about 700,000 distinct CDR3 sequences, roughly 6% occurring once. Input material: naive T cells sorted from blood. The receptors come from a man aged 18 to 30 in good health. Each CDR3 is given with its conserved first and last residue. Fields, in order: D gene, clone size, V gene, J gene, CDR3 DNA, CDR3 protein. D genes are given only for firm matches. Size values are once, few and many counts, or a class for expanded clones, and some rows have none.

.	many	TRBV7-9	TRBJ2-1	TGTGCCAGCAGCACCCCCGACGGGGGATACAATGAGCAGTTCTTC	CASSTPDGGYNEQFF
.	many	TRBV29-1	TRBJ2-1	TGCAGCGTTGAAGTGACAGGCGGCTACAATGAGCAGTTCTTC	CSVEVTGGYNEQFF
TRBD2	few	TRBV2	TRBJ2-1	TGTGCCAGCAGGGCGGGAGGGATCAATGAGCAGTTCTTC	CASRAGGINEQFF
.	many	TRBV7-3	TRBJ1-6	TGTGCCAGCAGCTTGGACAGACACTCTTCACCCCTCCACTTT	CASSLDRHSSPLHF
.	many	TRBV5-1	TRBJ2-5	TGCGCCAGCAGCTTGGTCTTCCAAGAGACCCAGTACTTC	CASSLVFQETQYF
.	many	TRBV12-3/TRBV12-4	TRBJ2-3	TGTGCCAGCAGTTTAGGATCGGGACCTAGCACAGATACGCAGTATTTT	CASSLGSGPSTDTQYF
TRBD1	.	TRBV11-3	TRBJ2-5	TGTGCCAGCAGCCGGACAGGGGGCGAAGAGACCCAGTACTTC	CASSRTGGEETQYF
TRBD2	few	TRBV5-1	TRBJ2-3	TGCGCCAGCAGCTTGGTACCACTAGCGGCTAGCACAGATACGCAGTATTTT	CASSLVPLAASTDTQYF
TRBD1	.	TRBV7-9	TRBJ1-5	TGTGCCAGCAGCCATTCCAGGGGGCTGCACAATCAGCCCCAGCATTTT	CASSHSRGLHNQPQHF
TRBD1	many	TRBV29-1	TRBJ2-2	TGCAGCGTTGAAGAGAGGGGGCCCACCGGGGAGCTGTTTTTT	CSVEERGPTGELFF
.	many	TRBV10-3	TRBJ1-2	TGTGCCACGCCGGGACTAAATGGCTACACCTTC	CATPGLNGYTF
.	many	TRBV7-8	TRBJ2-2	TGTGCCAGCAGCTTAATGTTCAGCCTCGCGGCTAGGGAGCTGTTTTTT	CASSLMFSLAARELFF
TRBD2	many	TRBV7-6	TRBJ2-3	TGTGCCAGCAGCCGTCGGACTAGCGGAACTAGCACAGATACGCAGTATTTT	CASSRRTSGTSTDTQYF
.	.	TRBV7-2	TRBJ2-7	TGTGCCAGCAGCTTACCCCCCCAAAATTCTTACGAGCAGTACTTC	CASSLPPQNSYEQYF
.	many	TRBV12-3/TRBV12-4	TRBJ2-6	TGTGCCAGCTGCTCCCTTAGTATCTCTGGGGCCAACGTCCTGACTTTC	CASCSLSISGANVLTF
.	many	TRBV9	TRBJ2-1	TGTGCCAGCAGCGTAGAGGAGGGATCGCAGTTCTTC	CASSVEEGSQFF